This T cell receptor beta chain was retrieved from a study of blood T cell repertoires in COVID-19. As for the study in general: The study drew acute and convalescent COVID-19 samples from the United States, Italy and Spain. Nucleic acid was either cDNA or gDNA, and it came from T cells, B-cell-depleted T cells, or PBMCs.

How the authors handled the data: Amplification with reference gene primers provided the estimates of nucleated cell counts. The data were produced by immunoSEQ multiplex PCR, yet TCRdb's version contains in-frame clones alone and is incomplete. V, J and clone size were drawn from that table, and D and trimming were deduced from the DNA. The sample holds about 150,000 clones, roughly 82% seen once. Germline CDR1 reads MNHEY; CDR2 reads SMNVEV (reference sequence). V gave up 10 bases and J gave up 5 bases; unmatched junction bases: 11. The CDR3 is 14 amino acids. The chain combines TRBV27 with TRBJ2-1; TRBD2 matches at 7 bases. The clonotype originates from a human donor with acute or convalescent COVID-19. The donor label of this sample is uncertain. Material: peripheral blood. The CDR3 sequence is CATQAGRRNNEQFF. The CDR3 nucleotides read TGTGCCACCCAAGCGGGGAGAAGGAACAATGAGCAGTTCTTC.